This T cell receptor (beta chain) was recovered during a study of blood T cell repertoires in COVID-19. This table comes from immunoSEQ multiplex PCR, and its TCRdb copy is limited to in-frame clones, with some not included. Among a few hundred thousand clones listed, 80% to 90% were seen once. V lost 5 bases and J lost 4, with 13 bases in between. The germline gives CDR1 SGHRS, CDR2 YFSETQ. CDR3 length: 13 residues. Sequencing was carried out using PBMCs or T cells enriched from blood (not recorded which). The chain recombines TRBV5-1 with TRBJ2-7; perhaps TRBD2 as D (6 bases). This receptor was taken from a young man who had recovered from COVID-19. As DNA, the CDR3 is TGCGCCAGCAGGGAAGGAGGAGGGTACGAGCAGTACTTC. It encodes CASREGGGYEQYF.